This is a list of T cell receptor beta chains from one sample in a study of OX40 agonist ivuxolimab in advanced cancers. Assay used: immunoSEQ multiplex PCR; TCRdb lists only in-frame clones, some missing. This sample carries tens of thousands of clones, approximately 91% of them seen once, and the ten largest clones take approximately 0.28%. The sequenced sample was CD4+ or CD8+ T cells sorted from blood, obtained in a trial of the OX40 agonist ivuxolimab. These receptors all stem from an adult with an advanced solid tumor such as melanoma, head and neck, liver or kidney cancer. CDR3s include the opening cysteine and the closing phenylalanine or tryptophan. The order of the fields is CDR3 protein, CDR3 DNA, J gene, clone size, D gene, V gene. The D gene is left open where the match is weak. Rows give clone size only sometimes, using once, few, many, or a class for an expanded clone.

CDR3 protein: CASSGPGGSVAYEQYF
CDR3 DNA: TGTGCCAGCAGTGGACCCGGAGGCTCTGTGGCCTACGAGCAGTACTTC
J gene: TRBJ2-7
clone size: once
D gene: .
V gene: TRBV6-6

CDR3 protein: CASSQTGANEQYF
CDR3 DNA: TGTGCCAGCAGTCAGACAGGGGCCAACGAGCAGTACTTC
J gene: TRBJ2-7
clone size: .
D gene: TRBD1
V gene: TRBV6-6

CDR3 protein: CASSLAGTQNEQFF
CDR3 DNA: TGTGCCAGCAGCTTAGCGGGGACTCAGAATGAGCAGTTCTTC
J gene: TRBJ2-1
clone size: once
D gene: .
V gene: TRBV7-9

CDR3 protein: CASSSPSGGARETQYF
CDR3 DNA: TGTGCCAGCAGTTCCCCTAGCGGGGGGGCACGGGAGACCCAGTACTTC
J gene: TRBJ2-5
clone size: .
D gene: TRBD2
V gene: TRBV6-6

CDR3 protein: CASSFSGELGTRF
CDR3 DNA: TGCGCCAGCAGCTTTAGCGGCGAGCTGGGTACCCGTTTC
J gene: TRBJ2-7
clone size: .
D gene: .
V gene: TRBV5-1

CDR3 protein: CASSYRPPVNEKLFF
CDR3 DNA: TGTGCCAGCAGTTACAGGCCTCCAGTTAATGAAAAACTGTTTTTT
J gene: TRBJ1-4
clone size: .
D gene: .
V gene: TRBV6-5

CDR3 protein: CASSPSRGDTEAFF
CDR3 DNA: TGTGCCAGCTCACCCTCTCGGGGGGACACTGAAGCTTTCTTT
J gene: TRBJ1-1
clone size: once
D gene: .
V gene: TRBV18

CDR3 protein: CASSLYGGEQFF
CDR3 DNA: TGTGCCAGCAGCTTATATGGGGGTGAGCAGTTCTTC
J gene: TRBJ2-1
clone size: .
D gene: .
V gene: TRBV7-3

CDR3 protein: CASSLDRANSPLHF
CDR3 DNA: TGTGCCAGCAGCCTGGACAGGGCCAATTCACCCCTCCACTTT
J gene: TRBJ1-6
clone size: .
D gene: TRBD1
V gene: TRBV6-5

CDR3 protein: CASNPSSGNTIYF
CDR3 DNA: TGTGCCAGCAACCCGAGCTCTGGAAACACCATATATTTT
J gene: TRBJ1-3
clone size: .
D gene: .
V gene: TRBV7-2

CDR3 protein: CASTSAGQGAQGEQFF
CDR3 DNA: TGTGCCAGCACCTCCGCGGGACAGGGGGCGCAGGGTGAGCAGTTCTTC
J gene: TRBJ2-1
clone size: .
D gene: TRBD1
V gene: TRBV28

CDR3 protein: CASSQGDRGPSSPLHF
CDR3 DNA: TGTGCCAGCAGCCAAGGGGACAGGGGGCCGAGTTCACCCCTCCACTTT
J gene: TRBJ1-6
clone size: .
D gene: TRBD1
V gene: TRBV4-2

CDR3 protein: CASSYSGGKGEKLFF
CDR3 DNA: TGTGCCAGCAGTTACTCGGGGGGGAAGGGTGAAAAACTGTTTTTT
J gene: TRBJ1-4
clone size: .
D gene: .
V gene: TRBV6-5

CDR3 protein: CASSQDLRQADGYTF
CDR3 DNA: TGCGCCAGCAGCCAAGATCTTCGGCAGGCCGATGGCTACACCTTC
J gene: TRBJ1-2
clone size: once
D gene: .
V gene: TRBV4-1

CDR3 protein: CASSYSREPGELFF
CDR3 DNA: TGTGCCAGCAGTTACTCGAGGGAACCCGGGGAGCTGTTTTTT
J gene: TRBJ2-2
clone size: .
D gene: .
V gene: TRBV6-5

CDR3 protein: CASSQILAGGPNEQFF
CDR3 DNA: TGCGCCAGCAGCCAAATCCTAGCGGGGGGGCCGAATGAGCAGTTCTTC
J gene: TRBJ2-1
clone size: .
D gene: TRBD2
V gene: TRBV4-1

CDR3 protein: CASSDSDNTEAFF
CDR3 DNA: TGTGCCAGCAGTGACTCGGACAACACTGAAGCTTTCTTT
J gene: TRBJ1-1
clone size: .
D gene: .
V gene: TRBV6-4

CDR3 protein: CASSIKVNQPQHF
CDR3 DNA: TGTGCCAGTAGTATTAAGGTGAATCAGCCCCAGCATTTT
J gene: TRBJ1-5
clone size: .
D gene: .
V gene: TRBV19

CDR3 protein: CASDRGTCCRGDKNIQYF
CDR3 DNA: TGTGCCAGCGATCGGGGGACGTGCTGCAGGGGGGACAAAAACATTCAGTACTTC
J gene: TRBJ2-4
clone size: .
D gene: .
V gene: TRBV27

CDR3 protein: CASSQGSVNTEAFF
CDR3 DNA: TGCGCCAGCAGCCAAGGGAGCGTGAACACTGAAGCTTTCTTT
J gene: TRBJ1-1
clone size: .
D gene: .
V gene: TRBV4-3

CDR3 protein: CAWEIAGPNSPLHF
CDR3 DNA: TGTGCCTGGGAGATAGCAGGGCCAAATTCACCCCTCCACTTT
J gene: TRBJ1-6
clone size: .
D gene: .
V gene: TRBV30

CDR3 protein: CASSSWGSNQPQHF
CDR3 DNA: TGTGCCAGCAGTTCCTGGGGCAGTAATCAGCCCCAGCATTTT
J gene: TRBJ1-5
clone size: .
D gene: .
V gene: TRBV6-6

CDR3 protein: CASSLRRGQDSEAFF
CDR3 DNA: TGTGCCAGCAGCTTGAGGAGGGGGCAAGATAGTGAAGCTTTCTTT
J gene: TRBJ1-1
clone size: .
D gene: TRBD1
V gene: TRBV5-4

CDR3 protein: CASSLSNEQFF
CDR3 DNA: TGCGCCAGCAGCTTGTCCAATGAGCAGTTCTTC
J gene: TRBJ2-1
clone size: few
D gene: .
V gene: TRBV5-1

CDR3 protein: CASSGKANYGYTF
CDR3 DNA: TGTGCCAGCTCCGGGAAAGCTAACTATGGCTACACCTTC
J gene: TRBJ1-2
clone size: .
D gene: .
V gene: TRBV18

CDR3 protein: CTSSRDRGHEQYF
CDR3 DNA: TGCACCAGCAGCCGGGACAGGGGGCACGAGCAGTACTTC
J gene: TRBJ2-7
clone size: .
D gene: .
V gene: TRBV1

CDR3 protein: CASRSTGLSGNTIYF
CDR3 DNA: TGTGCCAGCAGGTCGACAGGACTCTCTGGAAACACCATATATTTT
J gene: TRBJ1-3
clone size: once
D gene: .
V gene: TRBV2

CDR3 protein: CASSQISWETQYF
CDR3 DNA: TGCGCCAGCAGCCAAATAAGCTGGGAGACCCAGTACTTC
J gene: TRBJ2-5
clone size: .
D gene: .
V gene: TRBV4-3

CDR3 protein: CASSQTSGYNSPLHF
CDR3 DNA: TGTGCCAGCAGCCAAACATCGGGGTATAATTCACCCCTCCACTTT
J gene: TRBJ1-6
clone size: .
D gene: .
V gene: TRBV14

CDR3 protein: CATSRGTGTAPREQYF
CDR3 DNA: TGTGCCACCAGCAGAGGCACCGGGACAGCCCCGAGGGAGCAGTACTTC
J gene: TRBJ2-5
clone size: .
D gene: TRBD1
V gene: TRBV15

CDR3 protein: CASSVGSTAYEQYF
CDR3 DNA: TGTGCCAGCAGCGTAGGGTCCACCGCCTACGAGCAGTACTTC
J gene: TRBJ2-7
clone size: .
D gene: .
V gene: TRBV9

CDR3 protein: CASSLGVAGDPTDTQYF
CDR3 DNA: TGTGCCAGCAGCTTAGGGGTAGCGGGGGACCCCACAGATACGCAGTATTTT
J gene: TRBJ2-3
clone size: .
D gene: TRBD2
V gene: TRBV13

CDR3 protein: CASSRGVAGTGELFF
CDR3 DNA: TGTGCCAGCAGTCGCGGGGTAGCAGGCACCGGGGAGCTGTTTTTT
J gene: TRBJ2-2
clone size: .
D gene: .
V gene: TRBV5-4

CDR3 protein: CASSKDRGANEQFF
CDR3 DNA: TGTGCCAGCAGTAAGGACAGGGGGGCGAATGAGCAGTTCTTC
J gene: TRBJ2-1
clone size: .
D gene: TRBD1
V gene: TRBV6-5

CDR3 protein: CASSYSTAGWAYGYTF
CDR3 DNA: TGTGCCAGCAGTTACTCAACGGCAGGGTGGGCCTATGGCTACACCTTC
J gene: TRBJ1-2
clone size: .
D gene: .
V gene: TRBV6-5

CDR3 protein: CASSRDRGGFEQYF
CDR3 DNA: TGTGCCAGCAGTCGTGACAGGGGTGGGTTCGAGCAGTACTTC
J gene: TRBJ2-7
clone size: .
D gene: TRBD1
V gene: TRBV6-5

CDR3 protein: CASSTQTGTFDEQFF
CDR3 DNA: TGTGCCAGCAGCACACAGACAGGCACCTTTGATGAGCAGTTCTTC
J gene: TRBJ2-1
clone size: once
D gene: .
V gene: TRBV7-3

CDR3 protein: CASMTGTDTQYF
CDR3 DNA: TGTGCCAGCATGACAGGGACAGATACGCAGTATTTT
J gene: TRBJ2-3
clone size: .
D gene: TRBD1
V gene: TRBV6-1

CDR3 protein: CAWSVLWGGGSPLHF
CDR3 DNA: TGTGCCTGGAGTGTATTATGGGGGGGCGGTTCACCCCTCCACTTT
J gene: TRBJ1-6
clone size: .
D gene: .
V gene: TRBV30

CDR3 protein: CATAQEFSNQPQHF
CDR3 DNA: TGTGCCACTGCCCAGGAGTTTAGCAATCAGCCCCAGCATTTT
J gene: TRBJ1-5
clone size: .
D gene: .
V gene: TRBV27

CDR3 protein: CASSSPGGVGNTGELFF
CDR3 DNA: TGTGCCAGCAGCTCCCCCGGGGGGGTGGGGAACACCGGGGAGCTGTTTTTT
J gene: TRBJ2-2
clone size: .
D gene: TRBD2
V gene: TRBV7-8

CDR3 protein: CASSLTGEQPQHF
CDR3 DNA: TGTGCCAGCAGCTTAACAGGGGAACAGCCCCAGCATTTT
J gene: TRBJ1-5
clone size: .
D gene: TRBD1
V gene: TRBV7-9

CDR3 protein: CASSLDGTGRVNEQFF
CDR3 DNA: TGCGCCAGCAGCTTGGATGGGACAGGGAGAGTCAATGAGCAGTTCTTC
J gene: TRBJ2-1
clone size: .
D gene: TRBD1
V gene: TRBV5-1

CDR3 protein: CASSPPTGLGSGNTIYF
CDR3 DNA: TGTGCCAGCAGTCCCCCGACAGGGCTGGGCTCTGGAAACACCATATATTTT
J gene: TRBJ1-3
clone size: .
D gene: TRBD1
V gene: TRBV28

CDR3 protein: CASSLVAGGLSYEQYF
CDR3 DNA: TGTGCCAGCAGCTTGGTGGCGGGGGGGCTTTCCTACGAGCAGTACTTC
J gene: TRBJ2-7
clone size: .
D gene: TRBD2
V gene: TRBV5-4

CDR3 protein: CASSYSTGGSYGYTF
CDR3 DNA: TGTGCCAGCAGTTACTCAACAGGGGGCAGCTATGGCTACACCTTC
J gene: TRBJ1-2
clone size: once
D gene: TRBD1
V gene: TRBV6-5

CDR3 protein: CANTRAAFGYTF
CDR3 DNA: TGCGCCAATACGAGGGCAGCCTTTGGCTACACCTTC
J gene: TRBJ1-2
clone size: .
D gene: .
V gene: TRBV5-1

CDR3 protein: CASSPLAQETQYF
CDR3 DNA: TGTGCCAGCAGCCCGCTAGCCCAAGAGACCCAGTACTTC
J gene: TRBJ2-5
clone size: .
D gene: .
V gene: TRBV9

CDR3 protein: CASSRGLSSGANVLTF
CDR3 DNA: TGTGCCAGCTCACGAGGATTAAGCTCTGGGGCCAACGTCCTGACTTTC
J gene: TRBJ2-6
clone size: .
D gene: .
V gene: TRBV18

CDR3 protein: CASSEALAVGSYEQYF
CDR3 DNA: TGTGCCAGCAGTGAAGCGCTCGCGGTGGGGTCCTACGAGCAGTACTTC
J gene: TRBJ2-7
clone size: .
D gene: .
V gene: TRBV6-1

CDR3 protein: CASRSEGGPGEQYF
CDR3 DNA: TGCGCCAGCCGTTCAGAGGGGGGTCCGGGCGAGCAGTACTTC
J gene: TRBJ2-7
clone size: once
D gene: .
V gene: TRBV5-1

CDR3 protein: CASNRATGSSGSHTGELFF
CDR3 DNA: TGTGCCAGCAACCGAGCGACCGGGTCTAGCGGGTCCCACACCGGGGAGCTGTTTTTT
J gene: TRBJ2-2
clone size: .
D gene: TRBD2
V gene: TRBV7-9

CDR3 protein: CASSKAVGGSGREQYF
CDR3 DNA: TGTGCCAGCAGCAAAGCGGTCGGGGGCAGTGGACGGGAGCAGTACTTC
J gene: TRBJ2-7
clone size: .
D gene: .
V gene: TRBV21-1